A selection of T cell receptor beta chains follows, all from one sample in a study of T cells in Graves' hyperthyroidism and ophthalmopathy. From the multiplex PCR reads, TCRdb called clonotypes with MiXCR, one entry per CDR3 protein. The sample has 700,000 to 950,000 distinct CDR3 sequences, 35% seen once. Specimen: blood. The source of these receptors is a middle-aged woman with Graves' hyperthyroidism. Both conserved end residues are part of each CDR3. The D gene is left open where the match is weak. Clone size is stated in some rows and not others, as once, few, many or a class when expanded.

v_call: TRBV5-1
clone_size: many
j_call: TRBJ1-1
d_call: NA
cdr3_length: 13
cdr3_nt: TGCGCCAGCAGCTTCACCATGAACACTGAAGCTTTCTTT
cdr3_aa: CASSFTMNTEAFF

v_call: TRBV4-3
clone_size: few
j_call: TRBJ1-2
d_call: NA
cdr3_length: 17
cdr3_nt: TGCGCCAGCAGCCAAGAAGTAACCGAGATAGGGGGGTATGGCTACACCTTC
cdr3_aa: CASSQEVTEIGGYGYTF

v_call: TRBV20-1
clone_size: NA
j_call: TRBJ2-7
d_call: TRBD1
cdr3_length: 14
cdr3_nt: TGCAGCGTCCCCCGGGACAGGGGTTCCTACGAGCAGTACTTC
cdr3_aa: CSVPRDRGSYEQYF

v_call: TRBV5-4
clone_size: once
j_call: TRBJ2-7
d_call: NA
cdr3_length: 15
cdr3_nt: TGTGCCAGCAGCTTGACAGGATTGAGCTCCTACGAGCAGTACTTC
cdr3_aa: CASSLTGLSSYEQYF

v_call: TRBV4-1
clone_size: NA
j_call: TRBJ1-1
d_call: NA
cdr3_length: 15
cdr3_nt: TGCGCCAGCAGCCAAGTTAGTCAGGGCGCCACTGAAGCTTTCTTT
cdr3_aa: CASSQVSQGATEAFF

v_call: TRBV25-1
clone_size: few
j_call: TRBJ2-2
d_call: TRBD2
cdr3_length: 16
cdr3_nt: TGTGCCAGCAGTGTTCGACTAGCGGGGGGCACCGGGGAGCTGTTTTTT
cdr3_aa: CASSVRLAGGTGELFF

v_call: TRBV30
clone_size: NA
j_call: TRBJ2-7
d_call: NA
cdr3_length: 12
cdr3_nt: TGTGCCTGGAGCAGGTTTGACTACGAGCAGTACTTC
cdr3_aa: CAWSRFDYEQYF

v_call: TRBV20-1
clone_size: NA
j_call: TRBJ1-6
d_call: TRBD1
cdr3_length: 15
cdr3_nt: TGCAGTGCTTACAGGGGTTCCTCCTATAATTCACCCCTCCACTTT
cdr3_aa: CSAYRGSSYNSPLHF

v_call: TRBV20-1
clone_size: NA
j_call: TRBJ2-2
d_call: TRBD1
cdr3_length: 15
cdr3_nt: TGCAGTGCTAGTCTTCAGGGGGCTGGGAACGGGGAGCTGTTTTTT
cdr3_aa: CSASLQGAGNGELFF

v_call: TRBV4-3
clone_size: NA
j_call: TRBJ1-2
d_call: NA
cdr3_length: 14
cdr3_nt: TGCGCCAGCAGCCCGGACACGGCGGGGTATGGCTACACCTTC
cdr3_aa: CASSPDTAGYGYTF

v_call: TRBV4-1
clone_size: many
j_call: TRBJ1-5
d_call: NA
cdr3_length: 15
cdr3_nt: TGCGCCAGCAGCCAAGTCGGGAGGAAGGATCAGCCCCAGCATTTT
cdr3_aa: CASSQVGRKDQPQHF

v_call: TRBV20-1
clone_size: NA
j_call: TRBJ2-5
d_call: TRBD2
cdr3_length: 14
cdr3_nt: TGCAGTGAAGGGACTAGCGCTTTTGGCGAGACCCAGTACTTC
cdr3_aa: CSEGTSAFGETQYF

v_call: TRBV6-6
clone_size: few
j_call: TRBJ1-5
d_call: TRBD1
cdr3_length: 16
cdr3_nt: TGTGCCAGCAGTTACACCAGACAGGGGTTAGGACAGCCCCAGCATTTT
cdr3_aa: CASSYTRQGLGQPQHF

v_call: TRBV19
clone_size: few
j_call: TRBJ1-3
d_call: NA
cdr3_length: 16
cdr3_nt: TGTGCCAGTACCGACTTGGGGGGCCGCTCTGGAAACACCATATATTTT
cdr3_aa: CASTDLGGRSGNTIYF

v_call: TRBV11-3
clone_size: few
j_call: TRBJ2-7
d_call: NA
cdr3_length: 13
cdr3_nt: TGTGCCAGCTCTCCGGGCAGCACCTACGAGCAGTACTTC
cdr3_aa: CASSPGSTYEQYF